This TCR beta chain was captured in a study of T cells in Graves' hyperthyroidism and ophthalmopathy. As regards this clonotype: Its matching antigen is unknown.

Ophthalmopathy in the patients scored at least 3 on Clinical Activity Score and at least 4 on NOSPECS grade, lasting under 3 months. Diagnoses were established using clinical symptoms, serum thyroxine and TRAb, thyroid ultrasound and orbital computed tomography. Study-wide points: Blood samples included most of the expanded thyroid clonotypes exceeding 0.001. A model built on 13 V-J features separated ophthalmopathy from stable hyperthyroidism.

The CDR3 extends over 14 amino acids. CDR1 and CDR2 from the germline V gene are SGHVS and FQNEAQ. The V end lost 4 bases, the J end lost 4 bases, and 11 bases lay between the germline ends. TCR beta CDR3 sequences were amplified from RNA transcripts. The primer set for the first-round RT-PCR of the TCR CDR3 was HTBI. TCRdb re-analysed the multiplex PCR reads in MiXCR, keeping a single row per CDR3 protein. The sample contains about 59,000 distinct CDR3 sequences, about 53% of which appear only once. This sequence joins TRBV7-8 and TRBJ1-5, with TRBD1 as a possible D gene (5 bases). This receptor was taken from a woman between 55 and 75 years old with Graves' ophthalmopathy. Sequencing was carried out using blood. This CDR3 is CASSSQATNQPQHF. The CDR3 DNA sequence: TGTGCCAGCAGCTCACAGGCTACTAATCAGCCCCAGCATTTT. Complete variable domain (other parts from reference TRBV7-8 and TRBJ1-5): GAGVSQSPRYKVAKRGQDVALRCDPISGHVSLFWYQQALGQGPEFLTYFQNEAQLDKSGLPSDRFFAERPEGSVSTLKIQRTQQEDSAVYLCASSSQATNQPQHFGDGTRLSIL.